The source of this T cell receptor beta chain is a study of control samples from healthy donors and cancer patients. The CDR3 totals 13 residues. V was cut by 2 bases and J by 2 bases, with 7 bases left in between. The germline CDR1 and CDR2 sequences are SGHRS and YFSETQ. The assay was immunoSEQ multiplex PCR, and TCRdb's table has in-frame clones only and misses some. The sample lists tens of thousands of clones; under 95% were seen once. The origin of this receptor is a man in his thirties or forties with colorectal cancer. The sequencing sample was made of PBMCs. The chain combines TRBV5-1 with TRBJ1-2; perhaps TRBD1 as D (6 bases). CDR3 bases: TGCGCCAGCAGCTTTGGGACAAACTATGGCTACACCTTC. Residues: CASSFGTNYGYTF.